This is a list of T cell receptor beta chains from one sample in a study of blood T cell repertoires in COVID-19. TCRdb's table, derived via immunoSEQ multiplex PCR, lists solely in-frame clones and lacks some. Counted here are about 110,000 clones, roughly 70% occurring once; the ten biggest clones make up 1.8%. The sequenced material came from peripheral blood. The receptor set was obtained from a woman aged 40-49 years with acute or convalescent COVID-19. Both conserved end residues are part of each CDR3. Fields, in order: CDR3 DNA, CDR3 protein, V gene, J gene, clone size, CDR3 length, D gene. A D gene is named only where the DNA matches it firmly. Not all rows give a size; the values are once, few, many and, for expanded clones, a class.

cdr3_nt: TGTGCCAGCAGTTATAGCGGCCGGGGGACCGGGGAGCTGTTTTTT
cdr3_aa: CASSYSGRGTGELFF
v_call: TRBV6-5
j_call: TRBJ2-2
clone_size: -
cdr3_length: 15
d_call: -

cdr3_nt: TGTGCCAGCAGTTACTCTCCGAGCTCCTACAATGAGCAGTTCTTC
cdr3_aa: CASSYSPSSYNEQFF
v_call: TRBV6-5
j_call: TRBJ2-1
clone_size: -
cdr3_length: 15
d_call: -

cdr3_nt: TGTGCCAGCAGCTTGGTACAGGGGATGGCCTACGAGCAGTACTTC
cdr3_aa: CASSLVQGMAYEQYF
v_call: TRBV5-4
j_call: TRBJ2-7
clone_size: -
cdr3_length: 15
d_call: TRBD1

cdr3_nt: TGCGCCAGCAGCCGCGACAGGACAGACACCGGGGAGCTGTTTTTT
cdr3_aa: CASSRDRTDTGELFF
v_call: TRBV5-1
j_call: TRBJ2-2
clone_size: -
cdr3_length: 15
d_call: -

cdr3_nt: TGTGCCAGCAGTGAATCAACCTACGAGCAGTACTTC
cdr3_aa: CASSESTYEQYF
v_call: TRBV25-1
j_call: TRBJ2-7
clone_size: many
cdr3_length: 12
d_call: -

cdr3_nt: TGTGCCAGCAGCCGGGACAGGGGCGGTGGCTATGGCTACACCTTC
cdr3_aa: CASSRDRGGGYGYTF
v_call: TRBV3-1/TRBV3-2
j_call: TRBJ1-2
clone_size: -
cdr3_length: 15
d_call: TRBD1

cdr3_nt: TGTGCCAGCAGTGACACTCACACAGATACGCAGTATTTT
cdr3_aa: CASSDTHTDTQYF
v_call: TRBV6-4
j_call: TRBJ2-3
clone_size: -
cdr3_length: 13
d_call: -

cdr3_nt: TGTGCCAGCAGGGACAGGGGTCTTTACGAGCAGTACTTC
cdr3_aa: CASRDRGLYEQYF
v_call: TRBV2
j_call: TRBJ2-7
clone_size: -
cdr3_length: 13
d_call: TRBD1

cdr3_nt: TGTGCCAGCAGCGTGACAGGGAAGGATGGCTACACCTTC
cdr3_aa: CASSVTGKDGYTF
v_call: TRBV6-5
j_call: TRBJ1-2
clone_size: -
cdr3_length: 13
d_call: TRBD1

cdr3_nt: TGTGCCACCAGTGATGGGTCCTTGGGGGCGTACGAGCAGTACTTC
cdr3_aa: CATSDGSLGAYEQYF
v_call: TRBV24-1
j_call: TRBJ2-7
clone_size: -
cdr3_length: 15
d_call: -

cdr3_nt: TGCGCCAGCAGCTGGGGACAGATGAACACTGAAGCTTTCTTT
cdr3_aa: CASSWGQMNTEAFF
v_call: TRBV4-1
j_call: TRBJ1-1
clone_size: -
cdr3_length: 14
d_call: TRBD1

cdr3_nt: TGTGCCAGCACCATCAGGGTAGAAAACTATGGCTACACCTTC
cdr3_aa: CASTIRVENYGYTF
v_call: TRBV2
j_call: TRBJ1-2
clone_size: -
cdr3_length: 14
d_call: -

cdr3_nt: TGTGCCAGCAGTGGGAGGGGCGCGCCGGCTAATGAAAAACTGTTTTTT
cdr3_aa: CASSGRGAPANEKLFF
v_call: TRBV6-1
j_call: TRBJ1-4
clone_size: -
cdr3_length: 16
d_call: -

cdr3_nt: TGTGCCAGCAGACCGACAGGATACGAGCAGTACTTC
cdr3_aa: CASRPTGYEQYF
v_call: TRBV6-5
j_call: TRBJ2-7
clone_size: once
cdr3_length: 12
d_call: -

cdr3_nt: TGCGCCAGCAGTGAGTCGGTGGGGGGTACCTACAATGAGCAGTTCTTC
cdr3_aa: CASSESVGGTYNEQFF
v_call: TRBV10-1
j_call: TRBJ2-1
clone_size: once
cdr3_length: 16
d_call: -

cdr3_nt: TGTGCCAGCAGCGGGACTAGCGGGGGGTCCCGGTACTTC
cdr3_aa: CASSGTSGGSRYF
v_call: TRBV12-3/TRBV12-4
j_call: TRBJ2-5
clone_size: -
cdr3_length: 13
d_call: TRBD2

cdr3_nt: TGTGCCAGCAGCCGAGGGACAGGGGCGGGAGGGTCGCAGTTCTTC
cdr3_aa: CASSRGTGAGGSQFF
v_call: TRBV2
j_call: TRBJ2-1
clone_size: once
cdr3_length: 15
d_call: -

cdr3_nt: TGTGCCAGCAGCTCCCAGGGGGCTGGTGAGCAGTTCTTC
cdr3_aa: CASSSQGAGEQFF
v_call: TRBV9
j_call: TRBJ2-1
clone_size: -
cdr3_length: 13
d_call: TRBD1

cdr3_nt: TGCGCCAGCAGCGCGGGATTACAGCTGGGTGAGCAGTTCTTC
cdr3_aa: CASSAGLQLGEQFF
v_call: TRBV5-1
j_call: TRBJ2-1
clone_size: -
cdr3_length: 14
d_call: -

cdr3_nt: TGTGCCAGAAACCAGGGGTATAATTCACCCCTCCACTTT
cdr3_aa: CARNQGYNSPLHF
v_call: TRBV12-3/TRBV12-4
j_call: TRBJ1-6
clone_size: few
cdr3_length: 13
d_call: -

cdr3_nt: TGTGCCAGCAGTTCACCCAACAGGGGGCGGGAAGCTTTCTTT
cdr3_aa: CASSSPNRGREAFF
v_call: TRBV28
j_call: TRBJ1-1
clone_size: -
cdr3_length: 14
d_call: TRBD1

cdr3_nt: TGTGCCACCAGTGATTTGGGGGGGGACTACAATGAGCAGTTCTTC
cdr3_aa: CATSDLGGDYNEQFF
v_call: TRBV24-1
j_call: TRBJ2-1
clone_size: few
cdr3_length: 15
d_call: TRBD2

cdr3_nt: TGCAGCGTTGCTGGAGTGGAGATTGGGGCTTTCTTT
cdr3_aa: CSVAGVEIGAFF
v_call: TRBV29-1
j_call: TRBJ1-1
clone_size: -
cdr3_length: 12
d_call: -

cdr3_nt: TGTGCCAGCAGGGACGCCCGGGGGAACACTGAAGCTTTCTTT
cdr3_aa: CASRDARGNTEAFF
v_call: TRBV5-4
j_call: TRBJ1-1
clone_size: -
cdr3_length: 14
d_call: -

cdr3_nt: TGTGCCAGCAGCTTAGCCGGGGGAACCTTCACAGATACGCAGTATTTT
cdr3_aa: CASSLAGGTFTDTQYF
v_call: TRBV7-6
j_call: TRBJ2-3
clone_size: -
cdr3_length: 16
d_call: -

cdr3_nt: TGTGCCAGCAGCCAGGGACAGGTCGTAATCCCAACGAGGGACACTGAAGCTTTCTTT
cdr3_aa: CASSQGQVVIPTRDTEAFF
v_call: TRBV13
j_call: TRBJ1-1
clone_size: -
cdr3_length: 19
d_call: TRBD1

cdr3_nt: TGTGCCAGCTCACCTGAGACACAGGGCACTGAAGCTTTCTTT
cdr3_aa: CASSPETQGTEAFF
v_call: TRBV18
j_call: TRBJ1-1
clone_size: once
cdr3_length: 14
d_call: -

cdr3_nt: TGTGCCAGCAGCTTAGGGTCTAGCGGAGCCACAGATACGCAGTATTTT
cdr3_aa: CASSLGSSGATDTQYF
v_call: TRBV7-2
j_call: TRBJ2-3
clone_size: -
cdr3_length: 16
d_call: TRBD2

cdr3_nt: TGTGCCAGCAGTTCAGGGACTAGCGGGCCGGGCGGGAAGCAGTTCTTC
cdr3_aa: CASSSGTSGPGGKQFF
v_call: TRBV28
j_call: TRBJ2-1
clone_size: -
cdr3_length: 16
d_call: TRBD2

cdr3_nt: TGTGCCACCTCCGGGGGTGGCGAGACCCAGTACTTC
cdr3_aa: CATSGGGETQYF
v_call: TRBV28
j_call: TRBJ2-5
clone_size: -
cdr3_length: 12
d_call: -

cdr3_nt: TGTGCCAGCAGCTTAGCGACGGGACTAGCCTATGAGCAGTTCTTC
cdr3_aa: CASSLATGLAYEQFF
v_call: TRBV7-6
j_call: TRBJ2-1
clone_size: -
cdr3_length: 15
d_call: TRBD2

cdr3_nt: TGTGCCAGCAGTTACTCGCAGGGTAGGGACACTGAAGCTTTCTTT
cdr3_aa: CASSYSQGRDTEAFF
v_call: TRBV6-5
j_call: TRBJ1-1
clone_size: few
cdr3_length: 15
d_call: -

cdr3_nt: TGTGCCAGCAGCGCCGACAGGGGCTCGAATGAAAAACTGTTTTTT
cdr3_aa: CASSADRGSNEKLFF
v_call: TRBV5-4
j_call: TRBJ1-4
clone_size: -
cdr3_length: 15
d_call: TRBD1

cdr3_nt: TGTGCCAGCAGACACAGGGAATATCAGCCCCAGCATTTT
cdr3_aa: CASRHREYQPQHF
v_call: TRBV2
j_call: TRBJ1-5
clone_size: -
cdr3_length: 13
d_call: -

cdr3_nt: TGCAGCGCACCCGGGACTAGCGGCCAAGAGACCCAGTACTTC
cdr3_aa: CSAPGTSGQETQYF
v_call: TRBV29-1
j_call: TRBJ2-5
clone_size: -
cdr3_length: 14
d_call: TRBD2

cdr3_nt: TGTGCCAGTAGTTTCAATAGCAATCAGCCCCAGCATTTT
cdr3_aa: CASSFNSNQPQHF
v_call: TRBV19
j_call: TRBJ1-5
clone_size: -
cdr3_length: 13
d_call: -

cdr3_nt: TGTGCCAGCAGCGGGAACCTCGACATGAACACTGAAGCTTTCTTT
cdr3_aa: CASSGNLDMNTEAFF
v_call: TRBV28
j_call: TRBJ1-1
clone_size: -
cdr3_length: 15
d_call: -

cdr3_nt: TGCGCCAGCAGCTTGATGGGACAGCTCCAAGAGACCCAGTACTTC
cdr3_aa: CASSLMGQLQETQYF
v_call: TRBV5-1
j_call: TRBJ2-5
clone_size: -
cdr3_length: 15
d_call: TRBD1

cdr3_nt: TGTGCCAGCTCACCATCTCAGCCGGGGGGTAATGAAAAACTGTTTTTT
cdr3_aa: CASSPSQPGGNEKLFF
v_call: TRBV18
j_call: TRBJ1-4
clone_size: -
cdr3_length: 16
d_call: -

cdr3_nt: TGTGCCAGCAGTACACAGGGAAGTCAGCCCCAGCATTTT
cdr3_aa: CASSTQGSQPQHF
v_call: TRBV6-5
j_call: TRBJ1-5
clone_size: few
cdr3_length: 13
d_call: -

cdr3_nt: TGTGCCAGCTGTGAACAGGGGGCGGTCCACGAGCAGTACTTC
cdr3_aa: CASCEQGAVHEQYF
v_call: TRBV2
j_call: TRBJ2-7
clone_size: -
cdr3_length: 14
d_call: TRBD1

cdr3_nt: TGTGCCAGCAGTTTATCGGGATTCTCTGGAAACACCATATATTTT
cdr3_aa: CASSLSGFSGNTIYF
v_call: TRBV28
j_call: TRBJ1-3
clone_size: -
cdr3_length: 15
d_call: -

cdr3_nt: TGTGCCAGCAGTGCCGCGGGCGTCTCTGGAAACACCATATATTTT
cdr3_aa: CASSAAGVSGNTIYF
v_call: TRBV2
j_call: TRBJ1-3
clone_size: -
cdr3_length: 15
d_call: -

cdr3_nt: TGTGCCAGCAGCGTAGTTGGGACAGGCTCTGGAAACACCATATATTTT
cdr3_aa: CASSVVGTGSGNTIYF
v_call: TRBV9
j_call: TRBJ1-3
clone_size: few
cdr3_length: 16
d_call: TRBD1

cdr3_nt: TGTGCCAGCAGCCGGGGACAGGGGGCTTCAGATACGCAGTATTTT
cdr3_aa: CASSRGQGASDTQYF
v_call: TRBV6-6
j_call: TRBJ2-3
clone_size: -
cdr3_length: 15
d_call: TRBD1

cdr3_nt: TGTGCCAGCAGCCGGGACAGGGGAGAAAAACTGTTTTTT
cdr3_aa: CASSRDRGEKLFF
v_call: TRBV6-5
j_call: TRBJ1-4
clone_size: -
cdr3_length: 13
d_call: TRBD1

cdr3_nt: TGTGCCATCCCGGGACAGGGGCGAAATGAGCAGTTCTTC
cdr3_aa: CAIPGQGRNEQFF
v_call: TRBV28
j_call: TRBJ2-1
clone_size: -
cdr3_length: 13
d_call: TRBD1

cdr3_nt: TGTGCCAGCAGTCCTGGGACTGACTACGAGCAGTACTTC
cdr3_aa: CASSPGTDYEQYF
v_call: TRBV12-3/TRBV12-4
j_call: TRBJ2-7
clone_size: -
cdr3_length: 13
d_call: -

cdr3_nt: TGTGCCAGTAGCACCCGTGACAGGCCGCCCCAGCATTTT
cdr3_aa: CASSTRDRPPQHF
v_call: TRBV19
j_call: TRBJ1-5
clone_size: -
cdr3_length: 13
d_call: -

cdr3_nt: TGTGCCAGTAGTCTCCCTAGCGTAGGCACAGATACGCAGTATTTT
cdr3_aa: CASSLPSVGTDTQYF
v_call: TRBV19
j_call: TRBJ2-3
clone_size: once
cdr3_length: 15
d_call: -

cdr3_nt: TGTGCCAGCGGGGTACAGGGAGGCAATCAGCCCCAGCATTTT
cdr3_aa: CASGVQGGNQPQHF
v_call: TRBV28
j_call: TRBJ1-5
clone_size: -
cdr3_length: 14
d_call: -

cdr3_nt: TGTGCCAGCAGCTCGACAGGTCCCTATGGCTACACCTTC
cdr3_aa: CASSSTGPYGYTF
v_call: TRBV11-2
j_call: TRBJ1-2
clone_size: -
cdr3_length: 13
d_call: -

cdr3_nt: TGTGCCAGCAGCCAACCGGGACAGGGAGCATCTGGCTATGGCTACACCTTC
cdr3_aa: CASSQPGQGASGYGYTF
v_call: TRBV4-2
j_call: TRBJ1-2
clone_size: -
cdr3_length: 17
d_call: TRBD1

cdr3_nt: TGTGCCAGCAGCCCCGGCCAGGGAAAAGAGACCCAGTACTTC
cdr3_aa: CASSPGQGKETQYF
v_call: TRBV7-9
j_call: TRBJ2-5
clone_size: once
cdr3_length: 14
d_call: -

cdr3_nt: TGTGCCACCAACGACGGACAGGGAATTCAGCCCCAGCATTTT
cdr3_aa: CATNDGQGIQPQHF
v_call: TRBV2
j_call: TRBJ1-5
clone_size: -
cdr3_length: 14
d_call: TRBD1

cdr3_nt: TGTGCCAGCAGCCAAGGGACTTTTTCTTCCACAGATACGCAGTATTTT
cdr3_aa: CASSQGTFSSTDTQYF
v_call: TRBV3-1/TRBV3-2
j_call: TRBJ2-3
clone_size: -
cdr3_length: 16
d_call: -

cdr3_nt: TGTGCCAGCAAAGCGGAAGAGACCCAGTACTTC
cdr3_aa: CASKAEETQYF
v_call: TRBV11-1
j_call: TRBJ2-5
clone_size: -
cdr3_length: 11
d_call: -

cdr3_nt: TGTGCCAGCAGCTCTAAGGGTGGGGGTGGACAGGGGCCCCTCGAGCAGTACTTC
cdr3_aa: CASSSKGGGGQGPLEQYF
v_call: TRBV7-2
j_call: TRBJ2-7
clone_size: -
cdr3_length: 18
d_call: TRBD1

cdr3_nt: TGTGCCAGCAGTTCAGCGGGGGTTAACAATGAGCAGTTCTTC
cdr3_aa: CASSSAGVNNEQFF
v_call: TRBV3-1/TRBV3-2
j_call: TRBJ2-1
clone_size: -
cdr3_length: 14
d_call: TRBD2

cdr3_nt: TGTGCCAGCAGCCCCCCCGAACAGGGGGAGCAGTACTTC
cdr3_aa: CASSPPEQGEQYF
v_call: TRBV11-2
j_call: TRBJ2-7
clone_size: -
cdr3_length: 13
d_call: TRBD1